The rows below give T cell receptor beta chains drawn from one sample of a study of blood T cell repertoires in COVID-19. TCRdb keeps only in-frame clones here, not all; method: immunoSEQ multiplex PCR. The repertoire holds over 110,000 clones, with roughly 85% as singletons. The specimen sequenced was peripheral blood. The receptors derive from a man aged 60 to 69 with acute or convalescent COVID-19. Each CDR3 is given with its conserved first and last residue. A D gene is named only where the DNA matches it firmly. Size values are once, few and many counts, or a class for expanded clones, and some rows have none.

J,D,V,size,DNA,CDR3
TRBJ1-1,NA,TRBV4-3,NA,TGCGCCAGCAGCCAAGATCGACAGGTTGAAGCTTTCTTT,CASSQDRQVEAFF
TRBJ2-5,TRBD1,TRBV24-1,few,TGTGCCACCAGTGATCCCGGGACAGTAGAGACCCAGTACTTC,CATSDPGTVETQYF
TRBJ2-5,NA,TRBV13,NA,TGTGCCAGCAGCTCCCTGGAGCGGCAAGAGACCCAGTACTTC,CASSSLERQETQYF
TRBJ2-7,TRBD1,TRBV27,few,TGTGCCAGCAGTTCTACAGGGGCCTACGAGCAGTACTTC,CASSSTGAYEQYF
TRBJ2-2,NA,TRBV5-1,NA,TGCGCCAGCTCGCGGCAGGGTGACACCGGGGAGCTGTTTTTT,CASSRQGDTGELFF
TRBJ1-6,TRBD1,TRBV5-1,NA,TGCGCCAGCAGCCTTGATGGGACAGGGTTGTCACCCCTCCACTTT,CASSLDGTGLSPLHF
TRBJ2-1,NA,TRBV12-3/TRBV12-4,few,TGTGCCAGCAGTCCGGACTATCGGGAGCAGTTCTTC,CASSPDYREQFF
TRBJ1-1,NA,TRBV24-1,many,TGTGCCACCAGTGATGGGGGGGGCAACACTGAAGCTTTCTTT,CATSDGGGNTEAFF
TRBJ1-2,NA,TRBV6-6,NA,TGTGCCAGCAGTTACTCGAAAGGGGCTGGTGGCTACACCTTC,CASSYSKGAGGYTF
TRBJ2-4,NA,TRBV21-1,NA,TGTGCCAGCACCAACAGGGACAGGTTGGGCAAAAACATTCAGTACTTC,CASTNRDRLGKNIQYF
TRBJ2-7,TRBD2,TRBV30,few,TGTGCCTGGAGTGTACGGGCGGGAGCAGACAAAGCCTACGAGCAGTACTTC,CAWSVRAGADKAYEQYF
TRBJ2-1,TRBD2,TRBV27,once,TGTGCCAGCAGCAGGACTAGCGAGGGTGAGCAGTTCTTC,CASSRTSEGEQFF
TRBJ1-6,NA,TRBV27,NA,TGTGCCAGCAGTTCCTTGGGTGGGAGTTATTCACCCCTCCACTTT,CASSSLGGSYSPLHF
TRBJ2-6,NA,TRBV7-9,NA,TGTGCCAGCAGCTCCGGAGGAGGTGGGGCCAACGTCCTGACTTTC,CASSSGGGGANVLTF
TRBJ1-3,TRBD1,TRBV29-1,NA,TGCAGCGCCTCACGCGGGACAGGTTACACCATATATTTT,CSASRGTGYTIYF
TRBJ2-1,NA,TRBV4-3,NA,TGCGCCAGCAGCCAAGGACTGCAGAATGAGCAGTTCTTC,CASSQGLQNEQFF
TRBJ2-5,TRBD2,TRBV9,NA,TGTGCCAGCAGCCTACAGGGAGCGGGAGGGTGGCAAGAGACCCAGTACTTC,CASSLQGAGGWQETQYF
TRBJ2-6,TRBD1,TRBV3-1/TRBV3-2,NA,TGTGCCAGCAGCCAAGCTGGACAGGGGCACAACGTCCTGACTTTC,CASSQAGQGHNVLTF
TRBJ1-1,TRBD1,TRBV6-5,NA,TGTGCCAGCAGTCAGACAGGGGGCGAAGCTTTCTTT,CASSQTGGEAFF
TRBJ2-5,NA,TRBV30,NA,TGTGCCTGGACCTCACAGCGGGGACAGGCAGAGACCCAGTACTTC,CAWTSQRGQAETQYF
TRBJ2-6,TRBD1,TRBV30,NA,TGTGCCTGGAGTCCCCGGACAGGGGGCACTGGGGCCAACGTCCTGACTTTC,CAWSPRTGGTGANVLTF
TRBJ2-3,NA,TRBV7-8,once,TGTGCCAGCAGCTTAGCTAGCTACACAGATACGCAGTATTTT,CASSLASYTDTQYF
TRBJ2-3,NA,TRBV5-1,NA,TGCGCCAGCAGGTTAGCGGAGCCCACAGATACGCAGTATTTT,CASRLAEPTDTQYF
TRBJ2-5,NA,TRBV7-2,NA,TGTGCCAGCAGCACAGGCGGCCAAGAGACCCAGTACTTC,CASSTGGQETQYF
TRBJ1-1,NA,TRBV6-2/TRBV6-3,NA,TGTGCCAGCAGCCACGGGACAAATGAAGCTTTCTTT,CASSHGTNEAFF
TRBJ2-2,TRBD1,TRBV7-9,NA,TGTGCCAGCAGCTCGGGACAGGGGAACACCGGGGAGCTGTTTTTT,CASSSGQGNTGELFF
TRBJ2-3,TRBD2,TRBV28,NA,TGTGCCAGCAGTTTGGGACTAGCGGGAGGGCCCGGCACAGATACGCAGTATTTT,CASSLGLAGGPGTDTQYF
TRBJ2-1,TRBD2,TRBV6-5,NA,TGTGCCAGCAGTTACGCGGGAGTATCCTACAATGAGCAGTTCTTC,CASSYAGVSYNEQFF
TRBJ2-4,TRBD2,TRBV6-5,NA,TGTGCCAGCAGCCTTAGCGGGGAAAACATTCAGTACTTC,CASSLSGENIQYF
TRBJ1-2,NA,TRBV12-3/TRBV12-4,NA,TGTGCCAGCACCCTCGCGGGGGGCTACACCTTC,CASTLAGGYTF
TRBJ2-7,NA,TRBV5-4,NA,TGTGCCAGCAGCTTGGGGGGCGCTCAAGAGCAGTACTTC,CASSLGGAQEQYF
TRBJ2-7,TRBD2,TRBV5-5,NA,TGTGCCAGCAGCCAACTAGCGGGGGGCTACGAGCAGTACTTC,CASSQLAGGYEQYF
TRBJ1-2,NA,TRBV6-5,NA,TGTGCCAGCAGTTTTAGGGGAGGCTATGGCTACACCTTC,CASSFRGGYGYTF
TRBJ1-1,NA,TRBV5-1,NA,TGCGCCAGCAGCTCCCACGGGGGAACTGAAGCTTTCTTT,CASSSHGGTEAFF
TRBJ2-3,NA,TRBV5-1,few,TGCGCCAGCAGCTCTGACAGTTTCAGCACAGATACGCAGTATTTT,CASSSDSFSTDTQYF